The 22 T cell receptor beta chains presented below share a single source sample, sequenced in a study of T cells in Graves' hyperthyroidism and ophthalmopathy. RNA transcripts gave rise to amplified TCR beta CDR3 regions. In the first-round RT-PCR of the TCR CDR3, the HTBI primer set was used. MiXCR, run by TCRdb on the multiplex PCR reads, gives a single entry per CDR3 protein. The repertoire has nearly 600,000 distinct CDR3 sequences, approximately 14% of them found once; the top ten carry 5% to 7%. Sequenced input: blood. Receptors were obtained from a woman aged 25 to 39 with Graves' hyperthyroidism that later progressed to Graves' ophthalmopathy.

This clonotype was detected ten times or more. The CDR3 bases are TGTGCCAGCAGCCAAATCACAGGGGCGGGAGAGACCCAGTACTTC. Translating gives CASSQITGAGETQYF. The genes are TRBV14 and TRBJ2-5, with 7 bases lining up with TRBD1. Germline V lookup: CDR1 SGHDN, CDR2 FVKESK. With 2 bases clipped from V and 4 bases from J, the junction kept 7 bases outside the gene matches. The CDR3 contains 15 residues. Full variable domain (remainder filled in from reference TRBV14 and TRBJ2-5): EAGVTQFPSHSVIEKGQTVTLRCDPISGHDNLYWYRRVMGKEIKFLLHFVKESKQDESGMPNNRFLAERTGGTYSTLKVQPAELEDSGVYFCASSQITGAGETQYFGPGTRLLVL.

The sample holds a few counts of this clonotype. This sequence joins TRBV27 and TRBJ2-1; 7 nucleotides align to TRBD2. V was clipped by 4 bases and J by 2 bases; unmatched bases: 5. CDR1 MNHEY and CDR2 SMNVEV come from the germline V gene (reference sequence). The CDR3 runs to 15 residues. The CDR3 sequence: CASSYIGLAYNEQFF. The CDR3 coding sequence is TGTGCCAGCAGTTACATAGGACTAGCCTACAATGAGCAGTTCTTC.

This sequence joins TRBV29-1 and TRBJ2-1; 8 bases map to TRBD2. This CDR3 has 14 residues. V shed 5 bases and J 7 bases; nucleotides not matched to a gene: 10. CDR1 SQVTM and CDR2 ANQGSEA come from the germline V gene. CDR3 nucleotide sequence: TGCAGCGTTCCCGGACTAGCAGGAGGTAATGAGCAGTTCTTC. Its translation is CSVPGLAGGNEQFF.

This clonotype was counted many times. The chain combines TRBV18 with TRBJ2-4, with D tentatively TRBD1 (5 bases). V was trimmed by 6 bases and J by 2 bases, leaving 17 bases between them. In germline, CDR1 is KGHSH, CDR2 LQKENI. The CDR3 is made up of 16 amino acids. CDR3 loop: CASSPDLDRSKNIQYF. CDR3 nucleotide sequence: TGTGCCAGCTCCCCAGACCTCGACAGATCCAAAAACATTCAGTACTTC.

At least ten counts were recorded for this clonotype. A much larger clone differs by one base, so this may be a read error. V is TRBV28 and J is TRBJ2-3, with D possibly TRBD1 on 5 matching bases. The assigned J gene may be wrong: the sequence end matches TRBJ1-5 better. The CDR3 covers 17 residues. The germline V gene encodes CDR1 MDHEN and CDR2 SYDVKM. The CDR3, as DNA: TGTGCCAGCAGTCCTACTACGGGGGACGCTAGCACAGATACGCAGCATTTT. Translation: CASSPTTGDASTDTQHF.

V gene TRBV7-2 combines with J gene TRBJ2-1; D may be TRBD2 (6 bases). V was cut by 6 bases and J by 15 bases, with 18 bases left in between. The CDR3 extends over 12 amino acids. The germline CDR1 and CDR2 sequences are SGHTA and FQGNSA. The CDR3 loop is CASSPTLAWPFF. CDR3 in DNA: TGTGCCAGCAGTCCCACCCTAGCGTGGCCGTTCTTC.

As regards this clonotype: A much larger clone differs from this one at a single base, so this may be a read error. The gene calls are TRBV18 and TRBJ2-5, with D perhaps given as TRBD1 or TRBD2 (5 bases each). CDR3 size: 16 residues. Germline V lookup: CDR1 KGHSH, CDR2 LQKENI. V lost 3 bases, J lost 2 bases, and 16 bases lay in between. DNA for the CDR3: TGTGCCAGCTCACCCGCGACAGACTATTTTCAAGAGACCCAGTACTTC. It codes for CASSPATDYFQETQYF.

This clonotype has a count of ten or more. CDR3 amino acids: CATSDLTSGSKDEQFF. In DNA, the CDR3 is TGTGCCACCAGTGACCTAACTAGCGGGAGTAAGGATGAGCAGTTCTTC. V is TRBV24-1 and J is TRBJ2-1; 11 nucleotides match TRBD2. The length of the CDR3 is 16 residues. The trim removed 4 bases at V and 8 bases at J, leaving 9 bases unmatched. Germline lookup yields CDR1 KGHDR and CDR2 SFDVKD.

This chain uses TRBV7-6 with TRBJ1-3, with D perhaps matching TRBD1 (5 bases). CDR3 size: 16 residues. Germline values: CDR1 SGHVS, CDR2 FNYEAQ. With 5 bases removed from V and 0 bases from J, the gap between germline ends came to 14 bases. CDR3 in amino acids: CASSPWGSSSGNTIYF. In DNA form, the CDR3 reads TGTGCCAGCAGCCCTTGGGGGAGTAGCTCTGGAAACACCATATATTTT.

In this sample, this clonotype turned up many times. The chain combines TRBV2 with TRBJ2-1, with 7 positions matching TRBD1. Germline V CDR1 and CDR2: SNHLY, FYNNEI. V was pared by 5 bases and J by 5 bases, with 3 bases of the junction left unmatched. The CDR3 runs 13 residues. CDR3 coding DNA: TGTGCCAGCAGTTCCGACAGGGACAATGAGCAGTTCTTC. Its protein product is CASSSDRDNEQFF.

This clonotype was picked up many times. The J gene is TRBJ2-2, the V gene TRBV20-1, with unresolved D. The CDR3 covers 14 residues. The germline V and J ends were trimmed by 1 base and 4 bases, with 10 bases remaining between them. Germline V lookup: CDR1 DFQATT, CDR2 SNEGSKA (reference sequence). CDR3 residues: CSARVMVGTGELFF. CDR3 coding DNA: TGCAGTGCTAGAGTGATGGTAGGCACCGGGGAGCTGTTTTTT.

This clonotype appeared a single time. The CDR3 loop is CASSLTPSGLAGVNEQFF. CDR3 in DNA: TGCGCCAGCAGTTTGACCCCTTCCGGACTAGCGGGGGTGAATGAGCAGTTCTTC. The J gene is TRBJ2-1, the V gene TRBV5-1; TRBD2 matches at 13 bases. Losses at the gene ends were 5 bases for V and 7 bases for J; bases not matched to a gene: 15. Germline CDR1 SGHRS, CDR2 YFSETQ. The CDR3 is made up of 18 amino acids. Drawing the rest from reference TRBV5-1 and TRBJ2-1, the complete variable domain is KAGVTQTPRYLIKTRGQQVTLSCSPISGHRSVSWYQQTPGQGLQFLFEYFSETQRNKGNFPGRFSGRQFSNSRSEMNVSTLELGDSALYLCASSLTPSGLAGVNEQFFGPGTRLTVL.

This clonotype was observed many times. This chain uses TRBV28 with TRBJ1-6; D is undetermined. Germline lookup yields CDR1 MDHEN and CDR2 SYDVKM. The CDR3 extends over 18 amino acids. Trimming took off 2 bases at V and 0 bases at J, with 14 bases between the two ends. CDR3 region: CASSLGSSQSSYNSPLHF. CDR3 nucleotide sequence: TGTGCCAGCAGTTTAGGGTCAAGTCAGAGCTCCTATAATTCACCCCTCCACTTT.

The table lists this clonotype with many counts. The rearrangement joins TRBV11-2 to TRBJ2-7, with D possibly matching TRBD2 (6 bases). The CDR3 length is 14 residues. The V and J ends lost 4 bases and 6 bases respectively, with 16 bases between them. Germline V gives CDR1 SGHAT, CDR2 FQNNGV. CDR3 residues: CASSSGTPVTEQYF. The CDR3 coding sequence is TGTGCCAGCAGCTCCGGGACTCCCGTTACCGAGCAGTACTTC.

V gene TRBV7-2 combines with J gene TRBJ2-7, with D possibly being TRBD1 (6 bases). Germline-derived CDR1 and CDR2 are SGHTA and FQGNSA. The CDR3 sequence is 14 residues long. Trimming took 4 bases from V and 5 from J, leaving 15 bases between them. CDR3 sequence reads: CASSSRRGAHEQYF. CDR3 DNA sequence: TGTGCCAGCAGCTCGCGCAGGGGAGCCCACGAGCAGTACTTC. The full variable domain, in which reference TRBV7-2 and TRBJ2-7 provide the parts outside the CDR3, is GAGVSQSPSNKVTEKGKDVELRCDPISGHTALYWYRQSLGQGLEFLIYFQGNSAPDKSGLPSDRFSAERTGGSVSTLTIQRTQQEDSAVYLCASSSRRGAHEQYFGPGTRLTVT.

This clonotype was observed many times. The J gene is TRBJ2-5, the V gene TRBV5-1, with D uncertain. Germline V lookup: CDR1 SGHRS, CDR2 YFSETQ. Trimming took 0 bases from V and 5 from J, leaving 11 bases between them. The CDR3 covers 14 residues. CDR3 DNA sequence: TGCGCCAGCAGCTTGGCTGAGTTGGGGGAGACCCAGTACTTC. It encodes CASSLAELGETQYF.

This clonotype was counted only a few times. The V gene is TRBV20-1, the J gene TRBJ1-6; D gene uncertain. The CDR3 covers 15 residues. Germline V lookup: CDR1 DFQATT, CDR2 SNEGSKA (reference sequence). Trimming removed 6 bases at V and 7 bases at J, with 19 bases between. CDR3 nucleotides: TGCAGTGCCCGGGGAGGTTACAGTTCCAATTCACCCCTCCACTTT. Translating it yields CSARGGYSSNSPLHF.

Ten or more counts support this clonotype. The chain carries TRBV12-3 or TRBV12-4 and TRBJ2-3; TRBD1 is a possible D gene (6 bases). Trimming shortened V by 6 bases and J by 0 bases, and 13 bases separated the two germline ends. CDR3 length: 15 residues. The CDR3 DNA follows: TGTGCCAGCAGCTACTTTGGGGGCAGCACAGATACGCAGTATTTT. As protein: CASSYFGGSTDTQYF.

The rearrangement joins TRBV30 to TRBJ1-2; D gene unclear. The CDR3 contains 12 residues. Germline-derived CDR1 and CDR2 are GTSNPN and SVGIG (reference sequence). Trimming removed 3 bases at V and 1 base at J, with 6 bases between. CDR3 loop: CAWRVSNYGYTF. The CDR3 DNA is TGTGCCTGGAGAGTCAGTAACTATGGCTACACCTTC.

The chain is built from TRBV7-9 and TRBJ2-3; 7 bases agree with TRBD1. Germline CDR1 and CDR2: SEHNR and FQNEAQ (reference sequence). CDR3 length equals 16 residues. J gave up 3 bases and V 4 bases, and 10 bases lay outside the gene matches. The CDR3 region is CASSSQTGIGTDTQYF. CDR3 in DNA: TGTGCCAGCAGCTCGCAGACAGGGATAGGTACAGATACGCAGTATTTT.

The V gene is TRBV30, the J gene TRBJ2-7; 7 bases are shared with TRBD2. V was pared by 1 base and J by 2 bases, with 2 bases of the junction left unmatched. The CDR3 contains 13 residues. The germline V gene has CDR1 GTSNPN and CDR2 SVGIG (reference sequence). CDR3 nucleotides: TGTGCCTGGAGTGGGAGCGGGACCTACGAGCAGTACTTC. Its protein product is CAWSGSGTYEQYF.

This clonotype has only one observation. It may be a read error: a sequence one base away is much more abundant. The chain is built from TRBV6-1 and TRBJ2-1, with 9 bases identical to TRBD1. With 5 bases clipped from V and 10 bases from J, the junction kept 6 bases outside the gene matches. Germline loops: CDR1 MNHNS, CDR2 SASEGT. The CDR3 totals 13 residues. The CDR3 DNA reads as TGTGCCAGCAGTCGGACAGGGGAAGGCGAGCAGTTCTTC. Its translation is CASSRTGEGEQFF.